The rows below give T cell receptor beta chains drawn from one sample of a study of identical twins. TCRdb called the 5' RACE reads again in MiXCR, with one record for every CDR3 protein. The top ten clones hold about 1.8% of a sample with about 690,000 distinct CDR3 sequences, 6.1% of them seen once. Sequenced: naive T cells sorted from blood. The receptors come from a man younger than 30 in good health. Both conserved end residues are part of each CDR3. A D gene is named only where the DNA matches it firmly. Clone size is not always given. Where it is, it says once, few, many or a class for expanded clones.

>.|TRBJ1-2|.|TRBV7-2
TGTGCCAGCAGCTTAGAGGTGGGAGGCGACACCTTC
CASSLEVGGDTF
>TRBD2|TRBJ2-7|few|TRBV6-2/TRBV6-3
TGTGCCAGCAGTTACCCGGGACTAGCGGGATTCTACGAGCAGTACTTC
CASSYPGLAGFYEQYF
>.|TRBJ2-1|few|TRBV24-1
TGTGCCACCGGGAGGGCAGGGGGAAACAATGAGCAGTTCTTC
CATGRAGGNNEQFF
>.|TRBJ2-1|many|TRBV20-1
TGCAGTGCTAGAGCGGGACCTACGGGTGAGCAGTTCTTC
CSARAGPTGEQFF
>TRBD2|TRBJ2-3|many|TRBV7-2
TGTGCCAGCAGCTTAATCGGCGGGAGGAGGGACACAGATACGCAGTATTTT
CASSLIGGRRDTDTQYF
>.|TRBJ2-7|few|TRBV6-2/TRBV6-3
TGTGCCAGCAGTTACGAGGGCAACTCCTACGAGCAGTACTTC
CASSYEGNSYEQYF
>TRBD2|TRBJ2-2|.|TRBV6-5
TGTGCCAGCAGTTACCCCGCGACTAGCGGGAGTTCCGGGGAGCTGTTTTTT
CASSYPATSGSSGELFF
>.|TRBJ2-3|many|TRBV7-9
TGTGCCAGCAGCAAACCTAGTCAGGACACAGATACGCAGTATTTT
CASSKPSQDTDTQYF
>TRBD1|TRBJ2-2|.|TRBV28
TGTGCCAGCAGTCGATCGGGACAGGGTAGAGCCGGGGAGCTGTTTTTT
CASSRSGQGRAGELFF
>.|TRBJ2-1|many|TRBV20-1
TGCAGTGCTAGGGACTCCAGCTCCTACAATGAGCAGTTCTTC
CSARDSSSYNEQFF
>.|TRBJ2-3|many|TRBV7-2
TGTGCCAGCAGCTCCAGAGGATCAGATACGCAGTATTTT
CASSSRGSDTQYF
>.|TRBJ2-3|many|TRBV28
TGTGCCAGCCGAACAGGGATAAGCACAGATACGCAGTATTTT
CASRTGISTDTQYF
>TRBD1|TRBJ1-2|many|TRBV7-2
TGTGCCAGCAGCTTAGCGCGAGACAGGGCGTCAATAGCTAACTATGGCTACACCTTC
CASSLARDRASIANYGYTF
>TRBD1|TRBJ2-3|many|TRBV5-1
TGCGCCAGCAGCATCACGCTAAGACAGGGCGGCACAGATACGCAGTATTTT
CASSITLRQGGTDTQYF
>.|TRBJ1-1|many|TRBV29-1
TGCAGCGCCTCGACGGCCGCCGGAGCTTTCTTT
CSASTAAGAFF
>.|TRBJ2-1|many|TRBV4-3
TGCGCCAGCAGCCACCAGATTGGCGAGCAGTTCTTC
CASSHQIGEQFF
>.|TRBJ2-1|many|TRBV15
TGTGCCACCAGCAGTGATGGATTGAATGGAAGAGGGAGAGGAAATGAGCAGTTCTTC
CATSSDGLNGRGRGNEQFF
>.|TRBJ2-5|few|TRBV29-1
TGCAGCGTGGACCAAAGGCGGGGGCCCGAGACCCAGTACTTC
CSVDQRRGPETQYF
>.|TRBJ2-3|few|TRBV12-3/TRBV12-4
TGTGCCAGCAGCCACCGAACCGGAACCTACAACACAGATACGCAGTATTTT
CASSHRTGTYNTDTQYF
>.|TRBJ2-7|few|TRBV27
TGTGCCAGCACCCTTAAGTCCAGGGTGGCATTGGGGGGGCCCTACGAGCAGTACTTC
CASTLKSRVALGGPYEQYF
>.|TRBJ2-1|many|TRBV12-3/TRBV12-4
TGTGCCAGCGGGGGGCCTAGTGGAAACAATGAGCAGTTCTTC
CASGGPSGNNEQFF
>TRBD1|TRBJ2-7|many|TRBV5-1
TGCGCCAGCAGCGAAACAGGGGACCCATCCTACGAGCAGTACTTC
CASSETGDPSYEQYF
>.|TRBJ2-2|.|TRBV29-1
TGCAGCGCCGTCGGGACCGCAAACACCGGGGAGCTGTTTTTT
CSAVGTANTGELFF
>.|TRBJ1-5|many|TRBV6-5
TGTGCCAGCAGTTTAACAGGGTTCGGTCAGCCCCAGCATTTT
CASSLTGFGQPQHF